A single sample gave rise to the 24 T cell receptor beta chains below, sequenced in a study of shared clonotypes between healthy human individuals. Naive CD8 cells, CD45RO-negative and positively selected for CCR7, excluded terminally differentiated effector memory CD45RA+ cells. Generated by immunoSEQ multiplex PCR, the TCRdb table keeps only in-frame clones and is missing some. The sample includes roughly 2,000,000 clones, roughly 95% seen only once; the top ten take less than 1.5%. The source material was naive CD8+ T cells sorted from blood. These receptors all stem from a man between 18 and 35 years old in good health.

The chain joins TRBV2 to TRBJ2-2; D gene ambiguous. Germline values: CDR1 SNHLY, CDR2 FYNNEI. The CDR3 extends over 13 amino acids. The V gene lost 8 bases and the J gene lost 0 bases, with 7 bases spanning the gap. In DNA, the CDR3 is TGTGCCAGCGAGAACTCGAACACCGGGGAGCTGTTTTTT. It yields the protein CASENSNTGELFF.

The CDR3 sequence: CASSPVTLNTEAFF. The CDR3 DNA follows: TGTGCCAGCAGCCCCGTTACACTGAACACTGAAGCTTTCTTT. The chain joins TRBV13 to TRBJ1-1; D is ambiguous. Trimming took 5 bases from V and 0 from J, leaving 10 bases between them. The CDR3 runs to 14 residues. CDR1 and CDR2 (germline): PRHDT, FYEKMQ (reference sequence).

The chain couples TRBV9 to TRBJ2-4; D may be TRBD2 (6 bases). With 3 bases removed from V and 9 bases from J, the gap between germline ends came to 13 bases. The germline V gene has CDR1 SGDLS and CDR2 YYNGEE. This CDR3 has 13 residues. Written as DNA, the CDR3 is TGTGCCAGCAGCGGTGGAGGGGCGGGCATTCAGTACTTC. Translation: CASSGGGAGIQYF.

The genes are TRBV6-1 and TRBJ2-7, with no clear D. Germline V CDR1 and CDR2: MNHNS, SASEGT. The CDR3 is made up of 13 amino acids. V lost 6 bases and J lost 3, with 12 bases in between. The CDR3 here is CASSPKQGYEQYF. CDR3 bases: TGTGCCAGCAGCCCCAAACAAGGCTACGAGCAGTACTTC.

V gene TRBV2 combines with J gene TRBJ1-4; D not resolved. The V gene lost 1 base and the J gene lost 8 bases, with 14 bases spanning the gap. CDR3 size: 15 residues. Per germline, CDR1 SNHLY and CDR2 FYNNEI. DNA for the CDR3: TGTGCCAGCAGTGAAGGTCCCAGATCGGTAGAAAAACTGTTTTTT. Its translation: CASSEGPRSVEKLFF.

CDR3 protein: CASSSLPEDTQYF. The CDR3 nucleotides are TGTGCCAGCAGCTCCCTCCCTGAGGATACGCAGTATTTT. The V gene is TRBV7-9, the J gene TRBJ2-3; D remains ambiguous. Germline V gene data show CDR1 as SEHNR and CDR2 as FQNEAQ (reference sequence). V was shortened by 4 bases and J by 6 bases, with 11 bases between the two germline ends. The CDR3 contains 13 residues.

The J gene is TRBJ2-7, the V gene TRBV19; D uncertain. Germline assignment: CDR1 LNHDA and CDR2 SQIVND (reference sequence). Trimming stripped 3 bases from V and 2 bases from J, with 14 bases between. This CDR3 contains 15 residues. The CDR3 DNA follows: TGTGCCAGTAGTATGAGTGGCAGGTCGGCCTACGAGCAGTACTTC. It is translated as CASSMSGRSAYEQYF.

The chain is built from TRBV5-1 and TRBJ2-7; perhaps TRBD1 as D (6 bases). Germline V gives CDR1 SGHRS, CDR2 YFSETQ. This CDR3 has 15 residues. V was cut by 4 bases and J by 1 base, with 15 bases left in between. The CDR3 coding sequence is TGCGCCAGCAGCACCGACAGGCTACTATCCTACGAGCAGTACTTC. Protein product: CASSTDRLLSYEQYF.

This rearrangement joins TRBV28 to TRBJ2-5, with TRBD1 identical over 7 bases. This CDR3 has 15 amino acids. Germline CDR1 and CDR2: MDHEN and SYDVKM. Trimming took 4 bases from V and 1 from J; bases not matched to a gene: 6. The CDR3 is CASSSRQGPQETQYF. In DNA, the CDR3 is TGTGCCAGCAGTTCCCGACAGGGCCCCCAAGAGACCCAGTACTTC.

This chain links TRBV30 with TRBJ2-1; D could derive from TRBD1 or TRBD2 (5 bases each). Trimming took off 4 bases at V and 2 bases at J, with 9 bases between the two ends. The CDR3 is made up of 13 amino acids. Germline CDR1 is GTSNPN and CDR2 is SVGIG (reference sequence). The DNA of the CDR3 is TGTGCCTGGATGGGACCGCCCTACAATGAGCAGTTCTTC. It is translated as CAWMGPPYNEQFF.

The V call is TRBV5-6, the J call TRBJ1-6, with D possibly matching TRBD1 (6 bases). The CDR3 is 14 residues long. CDR1 and CDR2 from the germline V gene are SGHDT and YYEEEE. V lost 0 bases to trimming and J lost 9 bases, with 10 bases between them. CDR3: CASSLAQGTSPLHF. In DNA, the CDR3 is TGTGCCAGCAGCTTGGCTCAGGGGACTTCACCCCTCCACTTT.

The rearrangement joins TRBV28 to TRBJ2-1; 8 bases line up with TRBD1. The CDR3 has 14 amino acids. Germline CDR1 reads MDHEN; CDR2 reads SYDVKM. V gave up 5 bases and J gave up 9 bases; unmatched junction bases: 9. CDR3 protein: CASSPRTGSIEQFF. The DNA for the CDR3 is TGTGCCAGCAGTCCTCGGACAGGGTCGATTGAGCAGTTCTTC. Based on the CDR3 plus reference TRBV28 and TRBJ2-1, the full variable domain is DVKVTQSSRYLVKRTGEKVFLECVQDMDHENMFWYRQDPGLGLRLIYFSYDVKMKEKGDIPEGYSVSREKKERFSLILESASTNQTSMYLCASSPRTGSIEQFFGPGTRLTVL.

This clone occurred once. The chain joins TRBV5-4 to TRBJ2-7; 9 nucleotides agree with TRBD2. This CDR3 contains 13 residues. Germline loops: CDR1 SGHNT, CDR2 YYREEE (reference sequence). With V trimmed by 3 bases and J by 6 bases, 4 bases remained unmatched. The CDR3: CASSYGLAPEQYF. CDR3 nucleotide sequence: TGTGCCAGCAGCTACGGACTAGCGCCCGAGCAGTACTTC. Together with reference TRBV5-4 and TRBJ2-7, the CDR3 gives the full variable domain: ETGVTQSPTHLIKTRGQQVTLRCSSQSGHNTVSWYQQALGQGPQFIFQYYREEENGRGNFPPRFSGLQFPNYSSELNVNALELDDSALYLCASSYGLAPEQYFGPGTRLTVT.

CDR3: CASSESLEQYF. CDR3 bases: TGTGCCAGCAGTGAGTCCCTCGAGCAGTACTTC. V is TRBV6-1 and J is TRBJ2-7; D is unclear. Between the trimmed V and J ends, which lost 3 bases and 6 bases, there was a span of 6 bases. The CDR3 is made up of 11 amino acids. In germline, CDR1 is MNHNS, CDR2 SASEGT.

V and J are TRBV6-1 and TRBJ2-7, with TRBD1 matching over 11 bases. The CDR3 length is 14 residues. Germline CDR1 reads MNHNS; CDR2 reads SASEGT. After removal of 6 bases from V and 5 bases from J, the junction contained 6 bases not matched to a gene. CDR3 amino acids: CASSWDRGSHEQYF. For the CDR3, the DNA is TGTGCCAGCAGCTGGGACAGGGGGTCCCACGAGCAGTACTTC.

The V and J genes are TRBV27 and TRBJ1-1, with 7 bases matching TRBD1. The germline V gene has CDR1 MNHEY and CDR2 SMNVEV (reference sequence). This CDR3 region has 13 residues. J lost 1 base, V lost 9 bases, and 5 bases had no gene match. The CDR3 sequence: CASGTGANTEAFF. The CDR3 DNA reads as TGTGCCAGTGGTACAGGGGCGAACACTGAAGCTTTCTTT.

V usage is TRBV27 and J usage is TRBJ2-2, with 9 bases that match TRBD1. Germline CDR1 MNHEY, CDR2 SMNVEV (reference sequence). The V segment lost 6 bases and the J segment 0 bases; nucleotides outside the gene matches: 20. CDR3 length: 21 amino acids. CDR3 amino acids: CASSQIGGTGITSANTGELFF. Written as DNA, the CDR3 is TGTGCCAGCAGCCAGATTGGCGGGACAGGGATAACCAGCGCGAACACCGGGGAGCTGTTTTTT.

The J gene is TRBJ1-3, the V gene TRBV4-3; 10 bases fit TRBD1. Germline V CDR1 and CDR2: LGHNA, YSLEER. The CDR3 totals 20 residues. With 2 bases clipped from V and 2 bases from J, the junction kept 15 bases outside the gene matches. CDR3 coding DNA: TGCGCCAGCAGCCAACTGCATCCCGGGACAGGGGACCCAGCTGGAAACACCATATATTTT. As protein: CASSQLHPGTGDPAGNTIYF.

This clone was counted a single time. The chain joins TRBV7-9 to TRBJ2-1; TRBD2 aligns across 10 bases. The junction had 7 bases not matched to a gene; V was cut back by 5 bases and J by 6 bases. The CDR3 loop spans 15 amino acids. Germline CDR1 and CDR2: SEHNR and FQNEAQ (reference sequence). The CDR3 DNA is TGTGCCAGCAGCGGCCTAGCGGGGGTGGTCAATGAGCAGTTCTTC. It specifies CASSGLAGVVNEQFF.

The chain carries TRBV6-7 and TRBJ1-5, with D possibly TRBD1 on 5 matching bases. Being an ORF, TRBV6-7 has a function that is uncertain. The CDR3 has 18 residues. The V end lost 2 bases, the J end lost 0 bases, and 17 bases lay between the germline ends. The CDR3 is CASSYKAVGHHSNQPQHF. The CDR3 nucleotides are TGTGCCAGCAGTTACAAAGCTGTAGGACACCATAGCAATCAGCCCCAGCATTTT.

This rearrangement joins TRBV27 to TRBJ2-7; D is perhaps TRBD1 or TRBD2 (5 bases each). The ends were cut back, 5 bases at V and 5 bases at J, with 22 bases in the middle. The CDR3 is 16 residues long. Germline CDR1 MNHEY, CDR2 SMNVEV (reference sequence). CDR3 DNA sequence: TGTGCCAGCAGTGGAGACGGTTTTGGGACGTACGACGAGCAGTACTTC. It specifies CASSGDGFGTYDEQYF.

This chain connects TRBV11-2 to TRBJ1-5; possibly TRBD1 for D (5 bases). V gave up 5 bases and J gave up 0 bases, with 11 bases separating them. This CDR3 region has 15 residues. The germline CDR1 and CDR2 sequences are SGHAT and FQNNGV. CDR3 in DNA: TGTGCCAGCAGCCCGACAGCTTATAGCAATCAGCCCCAGCATTTT. Its protein is CASSPTAYSNQPQHF.

The gene calls are TRBV15 and TRBJ2-2; D ambiguous. The CDR3 sequence is 11 residues long. The ends were cut back, 1 base at V and 7 bases at J, with 1 base in the middle. Germline lookup yields CDR1 LNHNV and CDR2 YYDKDF (reference sequence). This CDR3 is CATSRVGELFF. The CDR3 region has the DNA TGTGCCACCAGCAGAGTCGGGGAGCTGTTTTTT.

This chain links TRBV4-1 with TRBJ2-3, with D possibly matching TRBD2 (5 bases). The CDR3 length is 16 residues. Per germline, CDR1 MGHRA and CDR2 YSYEKL. The V end was cut by 0 bases, the J end by 3 bases, with 13 bases between. CDR3 protein: CASSQDPGLRTDTQYF. The CDR3 nucleotides are TGCGCCAGCAGCCAAGATCCCGGACTGAGAACAGATACGCAGTATTTT.